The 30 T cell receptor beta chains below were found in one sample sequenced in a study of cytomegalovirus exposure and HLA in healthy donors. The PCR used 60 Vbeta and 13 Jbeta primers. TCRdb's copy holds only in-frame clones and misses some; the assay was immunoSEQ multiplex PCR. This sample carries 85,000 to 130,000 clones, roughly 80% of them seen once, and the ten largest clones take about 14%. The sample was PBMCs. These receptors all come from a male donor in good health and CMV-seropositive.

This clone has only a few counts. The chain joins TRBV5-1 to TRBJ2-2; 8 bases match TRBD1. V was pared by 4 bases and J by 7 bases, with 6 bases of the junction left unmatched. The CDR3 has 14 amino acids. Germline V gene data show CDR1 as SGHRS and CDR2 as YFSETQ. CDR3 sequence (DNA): TGCGCCAGCAGCGGCAGGGGGCTTGACGGGGAGCTGTTTTTT. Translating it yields CASSGRGLDGELFF.

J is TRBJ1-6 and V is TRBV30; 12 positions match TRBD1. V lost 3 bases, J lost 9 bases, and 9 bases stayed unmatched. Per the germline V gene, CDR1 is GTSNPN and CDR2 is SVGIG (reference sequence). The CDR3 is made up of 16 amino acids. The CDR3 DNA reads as TGTGCCTGGAGCGGCCTCCGGGACAGGGGGCTTTCACCCCTCCACTTT. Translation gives CAWSGLRDRGLSPLHF.

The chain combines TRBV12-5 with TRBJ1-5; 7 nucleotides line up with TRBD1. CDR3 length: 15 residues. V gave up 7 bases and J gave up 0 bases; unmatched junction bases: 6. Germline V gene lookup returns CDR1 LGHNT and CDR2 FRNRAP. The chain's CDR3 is CASASTGVSNQPQHF. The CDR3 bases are TGTGCTAGTGCCAGCACAGGGGTTAGCAATCAGCCCCAGCATTTT.

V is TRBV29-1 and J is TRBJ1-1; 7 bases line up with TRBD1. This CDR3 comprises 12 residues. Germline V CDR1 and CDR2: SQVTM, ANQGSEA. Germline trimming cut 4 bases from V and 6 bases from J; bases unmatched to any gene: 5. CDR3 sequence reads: CSVGQGEAEAFF. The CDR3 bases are TGCAGCGTTGGACAGGGAGAAGCTGAAGCTTTCTTT.

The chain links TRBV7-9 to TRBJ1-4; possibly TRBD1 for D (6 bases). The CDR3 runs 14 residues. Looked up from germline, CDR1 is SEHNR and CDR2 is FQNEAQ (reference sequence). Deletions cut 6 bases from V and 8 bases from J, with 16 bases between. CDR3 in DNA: TGTGCCAGCAGGCCATACAGGGACGGGGAAAAACTGTTTTTT. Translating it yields CASRPYRDGEKLFF.

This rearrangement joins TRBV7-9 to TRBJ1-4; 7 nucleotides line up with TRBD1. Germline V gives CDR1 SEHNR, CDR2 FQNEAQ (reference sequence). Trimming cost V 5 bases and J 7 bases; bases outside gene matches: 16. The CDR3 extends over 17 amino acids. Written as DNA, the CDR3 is TGTGCCAGCAGCCCTCGAGGGTCCGACAGGGATAGTGAAAAACTGTTTTTT. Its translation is CASSPRGSDRDSEKLFF.

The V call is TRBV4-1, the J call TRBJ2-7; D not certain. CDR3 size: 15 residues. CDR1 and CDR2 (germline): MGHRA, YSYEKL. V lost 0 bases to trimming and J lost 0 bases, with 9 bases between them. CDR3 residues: CASSQDPGDSYEQYF. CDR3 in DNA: TGCGCCAGCAGCCAAGATCCAGGTGACTCCTACGAGCAGTACTTC.

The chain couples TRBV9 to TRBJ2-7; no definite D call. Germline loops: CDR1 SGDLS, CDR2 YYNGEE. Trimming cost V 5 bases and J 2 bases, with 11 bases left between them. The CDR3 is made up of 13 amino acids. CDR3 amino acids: CASSRGSPYEQYF. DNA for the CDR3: TGTGCCAGCAGTAGAGGATCACCCTACGAGCAGTACTTC. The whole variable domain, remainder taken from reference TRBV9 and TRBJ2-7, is DSGVTQTPKHLITATGQRVTLRCSPRSGDLSVYWYQQSLDQGLQFLIQYYNGEERAKGNILERFSAQQFPDLHSELNLSSLELGDSALYFCASSRGSPYEQYFGPGTRLTVT.

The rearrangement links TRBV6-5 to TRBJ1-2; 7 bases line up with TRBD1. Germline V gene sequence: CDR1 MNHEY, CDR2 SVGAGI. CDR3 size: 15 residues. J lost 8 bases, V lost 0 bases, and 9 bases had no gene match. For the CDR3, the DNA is TGTGCCAGCAGTTACTCGAACAGGGGAGAAGGAGGCTACACCTTC. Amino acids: CASSYSNRGEGGYTF.

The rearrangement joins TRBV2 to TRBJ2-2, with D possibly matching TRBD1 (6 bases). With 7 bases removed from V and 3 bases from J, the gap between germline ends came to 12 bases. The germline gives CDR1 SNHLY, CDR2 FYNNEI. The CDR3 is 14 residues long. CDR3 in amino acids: CASTEGTYTGELFF. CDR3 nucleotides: TGTGCCAGCACCGAGGGGACATACACCGGGGAGCTGTTTTTT.

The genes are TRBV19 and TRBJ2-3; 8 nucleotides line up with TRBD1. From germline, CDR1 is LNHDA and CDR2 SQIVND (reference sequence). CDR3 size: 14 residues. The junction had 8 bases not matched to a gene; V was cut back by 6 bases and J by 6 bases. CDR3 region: CASSAGGSVDTQYF. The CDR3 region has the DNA TGTGCCAGTAGCGCAGGGGGCTCGGTGGATACGCAGTATTTT.

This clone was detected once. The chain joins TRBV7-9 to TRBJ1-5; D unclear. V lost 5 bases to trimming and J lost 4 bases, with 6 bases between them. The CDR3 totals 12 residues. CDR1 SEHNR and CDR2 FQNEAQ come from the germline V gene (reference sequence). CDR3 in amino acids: CASSRGNQPQHF. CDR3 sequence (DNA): TGTGCCAGCAGCCGAGGGAATCAGCCCCAGCATTTT.

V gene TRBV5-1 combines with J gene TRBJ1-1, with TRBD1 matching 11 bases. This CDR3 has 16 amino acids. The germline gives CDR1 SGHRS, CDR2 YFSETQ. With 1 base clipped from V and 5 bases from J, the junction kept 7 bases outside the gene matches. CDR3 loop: CASSLRTGGAGTEAFF. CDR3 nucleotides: TGCGCCAGCAGCTTGAGGACAGGGGGCGCGGGGACTGAAGCTTTCTTT. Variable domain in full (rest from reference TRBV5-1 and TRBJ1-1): KAGVTQTPRYLIKTRGQQVTLSCSPISGHRSVSWYQQTPGQGLQFLFEYFSETQRNKGNFPGRFSGRQFSNSRSEMNVSTLELGDSALYLCASSLRTGGAGTEAFFGQGTRLTVV.

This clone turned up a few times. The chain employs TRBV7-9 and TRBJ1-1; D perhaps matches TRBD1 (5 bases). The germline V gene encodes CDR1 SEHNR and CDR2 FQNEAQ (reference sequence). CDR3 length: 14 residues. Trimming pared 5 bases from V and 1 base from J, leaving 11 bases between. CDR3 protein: CASSLVTGNTEAFF. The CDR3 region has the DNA TGTGCCAGCAGCCTTGTAACAGGGAACACTGAAGCTTTCTTT. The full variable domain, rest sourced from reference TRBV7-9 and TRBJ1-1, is DTGVSQNPRHKITKRGQNVTFRCDPISEHNRLYWYRQTLGQGPEFLTYFQNEAQLEKSRLLSDRFSAERPKGSFSTLEIQRTEQGDSAMYLCASSLVTGNTEAFFGQGTRLTVV.

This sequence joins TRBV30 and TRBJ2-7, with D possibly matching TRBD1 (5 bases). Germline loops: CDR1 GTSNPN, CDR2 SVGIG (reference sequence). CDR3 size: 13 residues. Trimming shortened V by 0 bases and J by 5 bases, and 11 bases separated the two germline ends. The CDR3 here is CAWSVSRANEQYF. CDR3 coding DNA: TGTGCCTGGAGTGTTAGCAGGGCAAACGAGCAGTACTTC.

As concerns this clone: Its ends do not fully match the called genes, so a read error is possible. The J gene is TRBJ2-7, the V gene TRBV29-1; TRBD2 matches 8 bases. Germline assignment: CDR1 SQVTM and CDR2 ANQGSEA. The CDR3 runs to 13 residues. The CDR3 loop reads CSVKAGDSHEQYF. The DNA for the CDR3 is TGCAGCGTTAAAGCGGGGGACTCCCACGAGCAGTACTTC.

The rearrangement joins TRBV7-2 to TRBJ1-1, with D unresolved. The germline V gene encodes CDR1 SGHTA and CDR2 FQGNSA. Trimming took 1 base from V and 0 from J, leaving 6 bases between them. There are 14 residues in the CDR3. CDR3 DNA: TGTGCCAGCAGCTTAGAACGGTTGAACACTGAAGCTTTCTTT. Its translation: CASSLERLNTEAFF. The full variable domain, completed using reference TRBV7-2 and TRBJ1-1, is GAGVSQSPSNKVTEKGKDVELRCDPISGHTALYWYRQSLGQGLEFLIYFQGNSAPDKSGLPSDRFSAERTGGSVSTLTIQRTQQEDSAVYLCASSLERLNTEAFFGQGTRLTVV.

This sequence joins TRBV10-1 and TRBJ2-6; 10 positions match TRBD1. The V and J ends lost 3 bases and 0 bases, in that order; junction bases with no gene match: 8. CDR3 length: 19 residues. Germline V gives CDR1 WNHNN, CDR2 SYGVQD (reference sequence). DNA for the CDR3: TGCGCCAGCAGTGAAATTGGGACAGGGGCAGACTCTGGGGCCAACGTCCTGACTTTC. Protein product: CASSEIGTGADSGANVLTF.

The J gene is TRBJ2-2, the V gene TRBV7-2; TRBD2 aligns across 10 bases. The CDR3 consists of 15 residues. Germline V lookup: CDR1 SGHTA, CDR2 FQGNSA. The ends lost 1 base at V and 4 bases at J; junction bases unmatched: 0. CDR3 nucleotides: TGTGCCAGCAGCTTAGTAGCGGGGGGCACCGGGGAGCTGTTTTTT. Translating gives CASSLVAGGTGELFF.

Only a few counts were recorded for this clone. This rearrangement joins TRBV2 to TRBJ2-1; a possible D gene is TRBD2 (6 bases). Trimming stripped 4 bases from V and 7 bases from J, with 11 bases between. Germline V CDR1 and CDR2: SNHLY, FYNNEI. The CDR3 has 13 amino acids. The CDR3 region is CASSVGRGNEQFF. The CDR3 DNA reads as TGTGCCAGCAGTGTAGGTCGGGGGAATGAGCAGTTCTTC.

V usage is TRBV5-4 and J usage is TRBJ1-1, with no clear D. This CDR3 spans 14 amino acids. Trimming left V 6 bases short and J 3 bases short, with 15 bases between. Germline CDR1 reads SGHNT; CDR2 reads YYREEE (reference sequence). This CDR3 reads CASTVQTGYTEAFF. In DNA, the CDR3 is TGTGCCAGCACCGTTCAGACGGGGTACACTGAAGCTTTCTTT.

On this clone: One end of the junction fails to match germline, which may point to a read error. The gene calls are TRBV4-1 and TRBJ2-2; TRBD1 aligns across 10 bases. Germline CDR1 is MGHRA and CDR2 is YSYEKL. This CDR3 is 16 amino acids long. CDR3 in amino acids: CASSQDGTGETGELFF. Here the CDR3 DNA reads TGTGCCAGCAGCCAAGACGGGACAGGGGAGACCGGGGAGCTGTTTTTT.

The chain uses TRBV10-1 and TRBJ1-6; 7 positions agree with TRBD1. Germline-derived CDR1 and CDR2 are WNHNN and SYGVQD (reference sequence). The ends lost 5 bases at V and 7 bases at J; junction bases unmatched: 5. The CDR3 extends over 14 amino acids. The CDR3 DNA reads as TGCGCCAGCAGTTTGACAGGGAGAAATTCACCCCTCCACTTT. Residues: CASSLTGRNSPLHF.

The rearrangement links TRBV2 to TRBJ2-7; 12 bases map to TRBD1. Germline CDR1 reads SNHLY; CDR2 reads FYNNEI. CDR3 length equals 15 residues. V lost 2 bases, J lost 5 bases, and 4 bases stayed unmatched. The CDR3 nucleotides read TGTGCCAGCAGTGAATGGGACAGGGGGCCCCACGAGCAGTACTTC. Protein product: CASSEWDRGPHEQYF.

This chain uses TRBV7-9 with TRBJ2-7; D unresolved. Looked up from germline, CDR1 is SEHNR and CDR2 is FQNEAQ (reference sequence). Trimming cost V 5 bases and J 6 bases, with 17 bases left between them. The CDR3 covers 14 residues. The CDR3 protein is CASSPLPDLREQYF. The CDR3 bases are TGTGCCAGCAGCCCCCTCCCCGATCTACGCGAGCAGTACTTC.

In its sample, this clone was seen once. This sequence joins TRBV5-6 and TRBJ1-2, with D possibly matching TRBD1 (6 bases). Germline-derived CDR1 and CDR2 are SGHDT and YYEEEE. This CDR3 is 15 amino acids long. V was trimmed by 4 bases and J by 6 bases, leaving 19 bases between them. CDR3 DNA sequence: TGTGCCAGCAGCATACGGGGGGGCTTACATGATGGCTACACCTTC. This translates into CASSIRGGLHDGYTF.

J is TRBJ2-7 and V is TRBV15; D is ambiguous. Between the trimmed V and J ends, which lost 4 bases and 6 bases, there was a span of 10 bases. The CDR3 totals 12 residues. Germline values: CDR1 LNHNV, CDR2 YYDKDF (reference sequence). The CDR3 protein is CATSTEFSEQYF. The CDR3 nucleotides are TGTGCCACCAGCACAGAATTCTCCGAGCAGTACTTC.

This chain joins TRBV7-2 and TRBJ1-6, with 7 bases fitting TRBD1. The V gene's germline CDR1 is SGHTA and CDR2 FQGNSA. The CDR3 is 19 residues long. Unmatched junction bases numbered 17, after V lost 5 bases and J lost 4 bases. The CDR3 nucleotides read TGTGCCAGCAGCCGCCTACCCCCCGGGACAGCGAATTATAATTCACCCCTCCACTTT. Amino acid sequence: CASSRLPPGTANYNSPLHF.

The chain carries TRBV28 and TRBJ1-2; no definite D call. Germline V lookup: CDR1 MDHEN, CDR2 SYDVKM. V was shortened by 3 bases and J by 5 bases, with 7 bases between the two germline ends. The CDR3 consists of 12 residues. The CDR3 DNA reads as TGTGCCAGCAGTTTTCAGGATTATGGCTACACCTTC. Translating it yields CASSFQDYGYTF.

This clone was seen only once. The chain's CDR3 is CASSGQGWGTDTQYF. CDR3 nucleotides: TGCGCCAGCAGCGGACAGGGGTGGGGCACAGATACGCAGTATTTT. The V gene is TRBV5-1, the J gene TRBJ2-3; 9 nucleotides align to TRBD1. Losses at the gene ends were 4 bases for V and 1 base for J; bases not matched to a gene: 4. The CDR3 is 15 residues long. Germline V gene sequence: CDR1 SGHRS, CDR2 YFSETQ.